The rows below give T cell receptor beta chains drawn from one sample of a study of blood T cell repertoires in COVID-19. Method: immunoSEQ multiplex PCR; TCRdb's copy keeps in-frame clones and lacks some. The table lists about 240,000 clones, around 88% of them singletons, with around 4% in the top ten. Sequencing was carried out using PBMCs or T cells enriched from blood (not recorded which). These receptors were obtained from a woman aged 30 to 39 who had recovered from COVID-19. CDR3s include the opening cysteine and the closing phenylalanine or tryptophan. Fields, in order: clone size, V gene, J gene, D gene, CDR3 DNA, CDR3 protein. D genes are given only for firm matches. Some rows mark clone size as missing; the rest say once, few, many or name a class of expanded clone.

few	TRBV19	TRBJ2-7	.	TGTGCCAGTAGTATCGGGAGCAGCTACGAGCAGTACTTC	CASSIGSSYEQYF
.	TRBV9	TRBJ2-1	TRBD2	TGTGCCAGCAGCGAGCAAACTAGCGGCTCCTACAATGAGCAGTTCTTC	CASSEQTSGSYNEQFF
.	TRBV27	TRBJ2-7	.	TGTGCCAGCAGGGACGGAACAGGACAGACAAAGCAGTACTTC	CASRDGTGQTKQYF
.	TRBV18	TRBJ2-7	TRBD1	TGTGCCAGCTCACCCGCCGGACAGGCCCCCTACGAGCAGTACTTC	CASSPAGQAPYEQYF
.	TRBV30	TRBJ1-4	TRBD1	TGTGCCTGGAGGGATCCGGGACAGGGAGTTGCAAAACTGTTTTTT	CAWRDPGQGVAKLFF
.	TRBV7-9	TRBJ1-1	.	TGTGCCAGCAGCTTAGGGACAGTGAACACTGAAGCTTTCTTT	CASSLGTVNTEAFF
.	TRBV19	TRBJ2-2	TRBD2	TGTGCCAGTAGTATGAGAACTAGCGCGAACACCGGGGAGCTGTTTTTT	CASSMRTSANTGELFF
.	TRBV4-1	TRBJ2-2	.	TGCGCCAGCAGCCAAGATCTCAGGGCAAAGTTGCCCACCGGGGAGCTGTTTTTT	CASSQDLRAKLPTGELFF
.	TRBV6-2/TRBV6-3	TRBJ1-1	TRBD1	TGTGCCAGCAGTTACTTCACAGGGGGCATGACTTTCTTT	CASSYFTGGMTFF
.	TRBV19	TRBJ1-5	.	TGTGCCAGTAGTATTTATCCTAGCAATCAGCCCCAGCATTTT	CASSIYPSNQPQHF
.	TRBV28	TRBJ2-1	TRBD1	TGTGCCAGCAGTCTACGGACAGGGAAGTTCGATGAGCAGTTCTTC	CASSLRTGKFDEQFF
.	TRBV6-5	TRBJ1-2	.	TGTGCCAGCAGTCGCGGGGCTAACTATGGCTACACCTTC	CASSRGANYGYTF
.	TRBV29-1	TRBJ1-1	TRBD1	TGCAGCGTTGAGGGGACAGGGGTAGGCACTGAAGCTTTCTTT	CSVEGTGVGTEAFF
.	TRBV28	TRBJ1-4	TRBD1	TGTGCCAGCAGTTTGGCAACAGGGGAAAATGAAAAACTGTTTTTT	CASSLATGENEKLFF
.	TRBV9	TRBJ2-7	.	TGTGCCAGCAGCGTAGAACAGGGCGAGCAGTACTTC	CASSVEQGEQYF
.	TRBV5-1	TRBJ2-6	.	TGCGCCAGCAGCTCCCCAGCCTTACAGACGAGCTCTGGGGCCAACGTCCTGACTTTC	CASSSPALQTSSGANVLTF
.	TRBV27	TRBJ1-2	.	TGTGCCAGCAGGCGGACAGCGACCGAGGGAGGCTACACCTTC	CASRRTATEGGYTF
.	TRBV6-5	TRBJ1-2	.	TGTGCCAGCAGCCAAACAGGACACGCTAACTATGGCTACACCTTC	CASSQTGHANYGYTF
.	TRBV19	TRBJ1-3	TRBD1	TGTGCCAGTAGGCCGGGACAGAGCTCTGGAAACACCATATATTTT	CASRPGQSSGNTIYF
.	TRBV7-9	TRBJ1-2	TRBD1	TGTGCCAGCAGCTGGGACAGGGGTTCGGTATATGGCTACACCTTC	CASSWDRGSVYGYTF
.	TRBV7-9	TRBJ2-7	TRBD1	TGTGCCAGCAGCTTAGCGGGGACAGGGGGCCTTTACGAGCAGTACTTC	CASSLAGTGGLYEQYF
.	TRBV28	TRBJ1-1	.	TGTGCCAGCAGTTTACGAGGAGGTAGGACTGAAGCTTTCTTT	CASSLRGGRTEAFF
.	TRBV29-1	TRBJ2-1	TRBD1	TGCAGCGTTGATGGGGGGAACACAGGGGGTTATAATGAGCAGTTCTTC	CSVDGGNTGGYNEQFF
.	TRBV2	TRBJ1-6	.	TGTGCCAGCAGTGGCGACCCCCCAGCGTCACCCCTCCACTTT	CASSGDPPASPLHF
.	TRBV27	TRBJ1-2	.	TGTGCCAGCAGTTTAAGGGCCTCCCAGGGTGGCTACACCTTC	CASSLRASQGGYTF
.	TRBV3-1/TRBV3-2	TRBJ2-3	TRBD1	TGTGCCAGCAGCCAAGATAGGACAGGTCGGAATACGCAGTATTTT	CASSQDRTGRNTQYF
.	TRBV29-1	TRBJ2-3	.	TGCAGCGTCATACAAGGGACTAGCACAGATACGCAGTATTTT	CSVIQGTSTDTQYF
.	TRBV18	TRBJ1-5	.	TGTGCCAGCTCACCGTATAGCAATCAGCCCCAGCATTTT	CASSPYSNQPQHF
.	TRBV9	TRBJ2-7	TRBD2	TGTGCCAGCAGCGTGGACGGGAGGGCCTCCTACGAGCAGTACTTC	CASSVDGRASYEQYF
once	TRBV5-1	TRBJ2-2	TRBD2	TGCGCCAGCAGCTTAGGCGGGAGGGCCAACACCGGGGAGCTGTTTTTT	CASSLGGRANTGELFF
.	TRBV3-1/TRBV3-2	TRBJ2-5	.	TGTGCCAGCAGCCACTTCAGGGAGACCCAGTACTTC	CASSHFRETQYF
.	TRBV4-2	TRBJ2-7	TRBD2	TGTGCCAGCAGCCACTCTCTTAGACTAGCGGGGAGCGGGGGGTACGAGCAGTACTTC	CASSHSLRLAGSGGYEQYF
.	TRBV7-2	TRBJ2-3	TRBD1	TGTGCCAGCAGCTTAACCCGGGACAGGAGCACAGATACGCAGTATTTT	CASSLTRDRSTDTQYF
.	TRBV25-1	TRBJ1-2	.	TGTGCCAGCAGTGAAGGGCACGCGCTTGATCTATACTATGGCTACACCTTC	CASSEGHALDLYYGYTF
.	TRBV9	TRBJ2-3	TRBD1	TGTGCCAGCAGCGCCCAAGACAGGGTCCGCACAGATACGCAGTATTTT	CASSAQDRVRTDTQYF
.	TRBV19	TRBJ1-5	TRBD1	TGTGCCAGTAGTCTACAGGGGGCCGTAGGCAATCAGCCCCAGCATTTT	CASSLQGAVGNQPQHF
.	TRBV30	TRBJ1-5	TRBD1	TGTGCCTGGAGTCTATACAGGGGGCAAGGCAATCAGCCCCAGCATTTT	CAWSLYRGQGNQPQHF
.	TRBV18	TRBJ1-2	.	TGTGCCAGCTCCCTAGATATGGAGGATGGCTACACCTTC	CASSLDMEDGYTF
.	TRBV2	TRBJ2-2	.	TGTGCCAGCAGACCCGACAACGCGAACACCGGGGAGCTGTTTTTT	CASRPDNANTGELFF
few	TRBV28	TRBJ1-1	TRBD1	TGTGCCAGCAGTTCTCACCCCGGGACAGGGGGCAGATACACTGAAGCTTTCTTT	CASSSHPGTGGRYTEAFF
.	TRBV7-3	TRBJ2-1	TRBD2	TGTGCCAGCAGCTTTAATTTACCGGGACTAGCGGGTGAGCAGTTCTTC	CASSFNLPGLAGEQFF
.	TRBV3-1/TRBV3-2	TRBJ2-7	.	TGTGCCAGCAGCCAATCCCGGAGGCCCTACGAGCAGTACTTC	CASSQSRRPYEQYF
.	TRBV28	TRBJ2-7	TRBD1	TGTGCCAGCAGTTGGACAGGGGGCCCTTACGAGCAGTACTTC	CASSWTGGPYEQYF
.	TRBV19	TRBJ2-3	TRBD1	TGTGCCAGTAGTAGGCAGGGGGCAGATACGCAGTATTTT	CASSRQGADTQYF
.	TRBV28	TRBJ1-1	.	TGTGCCAGCAGCACCCCGACAGACAACAACCCTGAAGCTTTCTTT	CASSTPTDNNPEAFF
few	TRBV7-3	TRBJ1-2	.	TGTGCCAGCAGCTTAACAGGGGGGGACTATGGCTACACCTTC	CASSLTGGDYGYTF
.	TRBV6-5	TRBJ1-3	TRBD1	TGTGCCAGCAGTCGACAGGGAAACGGGGGAAACACCATATATTTT	CASSRQGNGGNTIYF